Listed below are T cell receptor beta chains from one sample, sequenced in a study of blood T cell repertoires in COVID-19. Libraries were prepared by immunoSEQ multiplex PCR; TCRdb keeps only in-frame clonotypes and omits some of them. The sample consists of about 330,000 clones, about 87% of them appearing once. The sequenced sample was PBMCs or T cells enriched from blood (not recorded which). All receptors come from a man in his thirties or forties who had recovered from COVID-19. The CDR3 runs from the conserved cysteine through the conserved F or W. A D gene is named only where the DNA matches it firmly.

D	length	V	J	CDR3	DNA
-	16	TRBV4-2	TRBJ2-4	CASSQVSDSNSNIQYF	TGTGCCAGCAGCCAAGTTTCGGACAGTAATTCAAACATTCAGTACTTC
-	14	TRBV5-5	TRBJ1-5	CASSSGTFNQPQHF	TGTGCCAGCAGTTCCGGGACATTCAATCAGCCCCAGCATTTT
TRBD1	15	TRBV9	TRBJ1-3	CASSATTGGGNTIYF	TGTGCCAGCAGCGCGACGACAGGGGGTGGAAACACCATATATTTT
-	17	TRBV11-2	TRBJ2-1	CASSLRGVRQGYNEQFF	TGTGCCAGCAGCCTCCGGGGTGTGCGACAAGGTTACAATGAGCAGTTCTTC
-	14	TRBV18	TRBJ1-3	CASSPGAGGNTIYF	TGTGCCAGCTCACCAGGGGCTGGCGGAAACACCATATATTTT
TRBD2	17	TRBV14	TRBJ2-7	CASSQVRELAGVDEQYF	TGTGCCAGCAGCCAAGTCCGAGAACTAGCGGGGGTCGACGAGCAGTACTTC
-	11	TRBV20-1	TRBJ2-7	CSASQGSEQYF	TGCAGTGCTAGTCAGGGCTCCGAGCAGTACTTC
TRBD1	13	TRBV5-8	TRBJ2-2	CASSRQGSGELFF	TGTGCCAGCAGCCGACAGGGCTCCGGGGAGCTGTTTTTT
-	14	TRBV9	TRBJ1-1	CASSFRALNTEAFF	TGTGCCAGCAGCTTCAGGGCCTTGAACACTGAAGCTTTCTTT
TRBD1	16	TRBV6-6	TRBJ1-6	CASSAQTGNYNSPLHF	TGTGCCAGCAGTGCGCAGACAGGGAACTATAATTCACCCCTCCACTTT
TRBD1	14	TRBV18	TRBJ1-6	CASSSTGVGSPLHF	TGTGCCAGCTCCTCGACAGGGGTGGGTTCACCCCTCCACTTT
TRBD1	13	TRBV7-2	TRBJ1-2	CASSLGDSLSYTF	TGTGCCAGCAGCTTAGGGGACAGTTTATCCTACACCTTC
-	13	TRBV6-5	TRBJ1-2	CASTLKSVYGYTF	TGTGCCAGCACCCTTAAGTCGGTTTATGGCTACACCTTC
TRBD2	14	TRBV9	TRBJ2-1	CASSVGGGIDEQFF	TGTGCCAGCAGCGTAGGCGGGGGGATCGACGAGCAGTTCTTC